This T cell receptor beta chain was identified during a study of blood T cells in healthy people across ages. V lost 4 bases and J lost 3, with 16 bases in between. Germline values: CDR1 MGHRA, CDR2 YSYEKL. CDR3 length equals 15 residues. Using a J-beta primer mix together with a sample-barcoded 5' primer, a second PCR was run for about 6 to 12 cycles. MiXCR, applied by TCRdb to the 5' RACE reads, yields one record per CDR3 protein. The sample shows about 640,000 distinct CDR3 sequences, about 54% of them seen only once. The V gene is TRBV4-1, the J gene TRBJ2-7; D uncertain. Sequences were obtained from blood. This clonotype originated in a man aged 55 to 69 in good health. The chain's CDR3 is CASSRSTADGYEQYF. CDR3 in DNA: TGCGCCAGCAGCCGATCAACGGCGGACGGCTACGAGCAGTACTTC.